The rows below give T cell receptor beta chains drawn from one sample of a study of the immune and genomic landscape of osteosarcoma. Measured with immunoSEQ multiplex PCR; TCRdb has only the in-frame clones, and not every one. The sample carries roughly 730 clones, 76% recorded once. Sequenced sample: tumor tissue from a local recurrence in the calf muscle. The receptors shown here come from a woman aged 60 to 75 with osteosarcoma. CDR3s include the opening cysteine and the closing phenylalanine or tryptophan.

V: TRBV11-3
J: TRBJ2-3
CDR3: CASSWGQGISDTQYF

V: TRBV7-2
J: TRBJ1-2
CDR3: CASSLDTQIYF

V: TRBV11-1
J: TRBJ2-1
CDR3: CASSYSGYNEQFF

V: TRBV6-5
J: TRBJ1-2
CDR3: CASSYTAGGYGYTF

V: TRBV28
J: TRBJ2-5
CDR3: CASSPSREQYF

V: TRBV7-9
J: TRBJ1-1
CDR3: CASSFQGGLRNTEAFF

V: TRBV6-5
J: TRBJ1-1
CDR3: CASSYDAEAFF

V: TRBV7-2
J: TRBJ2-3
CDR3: CASSPGLAADTQYF

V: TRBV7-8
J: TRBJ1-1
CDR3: CASSHITEAFF

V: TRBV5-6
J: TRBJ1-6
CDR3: CASSWDRELNSPLHF

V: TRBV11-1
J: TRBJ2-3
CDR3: CASSLARGAGDTQYF

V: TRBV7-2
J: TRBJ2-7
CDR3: CASSLLAGGPYEQYF

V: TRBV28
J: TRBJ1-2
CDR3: CASSLDRGGYGYTF

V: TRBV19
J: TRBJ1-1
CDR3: CASSTHVAIARTGSSEAFF

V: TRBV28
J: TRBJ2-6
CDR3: CASSPGELSGANVLTF

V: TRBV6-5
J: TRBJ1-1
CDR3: CASSYRGETTEAFF

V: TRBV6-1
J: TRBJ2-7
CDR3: CASSERQGAPYEQYF

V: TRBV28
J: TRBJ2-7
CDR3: CASSPRGLGDEQYF

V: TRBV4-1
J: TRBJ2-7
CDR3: CASSQSGTGGYEQYF

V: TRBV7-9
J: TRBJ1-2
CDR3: CASSPSGVRYGYTF

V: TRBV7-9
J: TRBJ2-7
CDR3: CASSRNYEQYF

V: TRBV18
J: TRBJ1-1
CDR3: CASSRSGTEAFF

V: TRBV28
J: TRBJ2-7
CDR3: CASLETGQGYYEQYF

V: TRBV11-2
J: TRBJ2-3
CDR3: CASSLGQGSPDTQYF

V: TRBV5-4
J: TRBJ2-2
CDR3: CASSLGRGGNTGELFF

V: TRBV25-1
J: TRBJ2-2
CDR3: CASSEWDSPNTGELFF

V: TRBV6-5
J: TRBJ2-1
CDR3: CASSYSVLASNEQFF

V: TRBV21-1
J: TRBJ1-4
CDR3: CASSKNRDRERRDEKLFF

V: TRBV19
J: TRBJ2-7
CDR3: CASSIVGGSGEQYF

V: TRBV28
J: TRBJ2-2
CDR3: CASSFLGRGDTGELFF

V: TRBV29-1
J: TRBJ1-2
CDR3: CSVGAGSIYGYTF

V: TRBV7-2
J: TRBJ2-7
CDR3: CASSLVAVSSYEQYF

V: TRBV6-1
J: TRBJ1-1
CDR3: CASSADRVRTEAFF

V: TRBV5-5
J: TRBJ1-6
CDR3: CASSLRQGGSSYNSPLHF

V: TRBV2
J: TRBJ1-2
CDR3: CASRGRANYGYTF

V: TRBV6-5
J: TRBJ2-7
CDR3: CASSQMAEAGEQYF

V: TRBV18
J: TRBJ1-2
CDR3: CASSPGQGLYGYTF

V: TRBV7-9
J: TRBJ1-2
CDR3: CASSLGESYGYTF

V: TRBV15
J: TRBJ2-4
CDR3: CATSSRTSGNIQYF

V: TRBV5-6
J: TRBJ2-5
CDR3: CASSLERGETQYF

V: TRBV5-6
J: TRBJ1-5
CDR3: CASNQRGSNQPQHF

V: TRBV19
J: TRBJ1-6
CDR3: CASRFTGPLPSPLHF

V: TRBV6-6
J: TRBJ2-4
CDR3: CASRAREAGFKNIQYF

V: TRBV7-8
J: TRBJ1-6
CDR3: CASRLASSDSPLHF

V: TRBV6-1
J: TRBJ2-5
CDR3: CASSERERGMEETQYF

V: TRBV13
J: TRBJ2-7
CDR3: CASSSGTAIGEQYF